This T cell receptor beta chain is drawn from a study of persistence of HIV-infected CD4 T cells. Study-level background: Median time on suppressive ART was about 8 years.

Sequencing used immunoSEQ version 4 in survey mode. The data were produced by immunoSEQ multiplex PCR, yet TCRdb's version contains in-frame clones alone and is incomplete. The sample comprises just over 35,000 clones, 85% to 90% of which are singletons, and about 5% rests with the top ten. Regarding this clone: Its antigen is not identified.

This CDR3 comprises 12 residues. V lost 7 bases to trimming and J lost 6 bases, with 13 bases between them. Germline CDR1 and CDR2: MNHEY and SVGAGI. The stimulus was an HIV-1 Gag 15-mer peptide pool, about 1.1 ug/peptide/mL. Memory cells lacking CD40L and CD69 with high CD45RO were sorted. Adults with HIV-1 started suppressive ART while chronically infected. The sequenced sample was cultured CD4+ T cells from PBMCs, obtained from a patient who received antiretroviral therapy. The sequence derives from an adult with HIV. The donor label of this sample is uncertain. The rearrangement uses TRBV6-5 and TRBJ2-7; D is unclear. The CDR3 is CASNSPLREQYF. The CDR3, as DNA: TGTGCCAGCAACAGTCCCTTGCGCGAGCAGTACTTC.